The present TCR beta chain was sequenced within a study of neurological immune-mediated disorders. This clonotype has a count of ten or more. Its cognate antigen is unknown. Germline CDR1 and CDR2: MNHEY and SMNVEV (reference sequence). The CDR3 spans 14 residues. Trimming pared 8 bases from V and 1 base from J, leaving 14 bases between. A single record per CDR3 protein comes from TCRdb applying MiXCR to the 5' RACE reads. Altogether roughly 80,000 distinct CDR3 sequences are present, approximately 10% being singletons, with the ten largest covering about 1.7%. Points from the study as a whole: CDR3 amino acid sequences found in expanded clones were never shared across subjects, suggesting private repertoires in all groups.

The gene calls are TRBV27 and TRBJ2-5; possibly TRBD1 or TRBD2 for D (5 bases each). The specimen was PBMCs. The TCR comes from a man aged 45-65 years in good health. The CDR3 loop is CASGGGGLQETQYF. The CDR3 bases are TGTGCCAGCGGGGGTGGCGGACTCCAAGAGACCCAGTACTTC.